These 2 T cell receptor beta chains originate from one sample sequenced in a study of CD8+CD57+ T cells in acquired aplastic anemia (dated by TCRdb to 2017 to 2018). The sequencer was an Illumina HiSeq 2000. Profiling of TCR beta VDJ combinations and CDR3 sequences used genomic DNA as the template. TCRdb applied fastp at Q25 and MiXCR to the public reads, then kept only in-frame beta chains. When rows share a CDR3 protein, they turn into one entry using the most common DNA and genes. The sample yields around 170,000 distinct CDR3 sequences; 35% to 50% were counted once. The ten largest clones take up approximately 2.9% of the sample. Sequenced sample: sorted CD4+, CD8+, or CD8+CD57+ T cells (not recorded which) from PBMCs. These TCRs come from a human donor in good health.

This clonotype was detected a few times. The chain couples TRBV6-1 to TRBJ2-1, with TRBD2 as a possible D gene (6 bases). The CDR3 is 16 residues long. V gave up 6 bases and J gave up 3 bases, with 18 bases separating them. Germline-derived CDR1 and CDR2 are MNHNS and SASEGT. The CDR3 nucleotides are TGTGCCAGCAGCCTACTAAGCGGGTCCCACTACAATGAGCAGTTCTTC. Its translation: CASSLLSGSHYNEQFF.

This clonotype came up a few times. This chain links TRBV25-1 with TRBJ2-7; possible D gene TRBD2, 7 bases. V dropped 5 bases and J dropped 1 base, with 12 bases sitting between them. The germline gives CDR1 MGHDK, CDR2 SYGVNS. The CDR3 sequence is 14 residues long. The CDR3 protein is CASSKRGGSYEQYF. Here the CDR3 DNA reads TGTGCCAGCAGTAAAAGGGGGGGATCCTACGAGCAGTACTTC.